A selection of T cell receptor beta chains follows, all from one sample in a study of graft-versus-host responses after intestinal transplantation. Profiled with immunoSEQ multiplex PCR; TCRdb holds only in-frame clones, not every one. The sample holds about 16,000 clones; 83% are singletons and the top ten take roughly 3.8%. The sequenced sample was ileum tissue, obtained roughly 600 days after intestinal transplantation. These receptors were obtained from a human patient who received an intestinal transplant, so some T cells may come from the graft donor. Each CDR3 is given without its conserved first and last residue. Fields, in order: J gene, V gene, clone size, D gene, CDR3 protein. A D gene is named only where the DNA matches it firmly. Expanded clones are given a class, and other clones once, few, many or no size at all.

TRBJ1-2 | TRBV9 | NA | NA | ASGLEAYGYT
TRBJ2-2 | TRBV5-1 | NA | NA | ASRPGTNTGELF
TRBJ1-5 | TRBV4-2 | NA | NA | ASSPTIGAPGQTNQPQH
TRBJ1-5 | TRBV6-1 | NA | NA | ASSGRAEFSNQPQH
TRBJ1-4 | TRBV2 | NA | NA | ASRRGGQLNEKLF
TRBJ2-7 | TRBV19 | NA | TRBD1 | ASSTETGGEQY
TRBJ1-2 | TRBV19 | NA | TRBD1 | ASSTPGQGSRYT
TRBJ1-1 | TRBV10-3 | NA | NA | AISFDSNTEAF
TRBJ2-3 | TRBV27 | NA | NA | ASSFTGNTDTQY
TRBJ1-1 | TRBV10-2 | NA | NA | ASSESEWGDIEAF
TRBJ2-2 | TRBV27 | NA | TRBD2 | ASSSLAAANTGELF
TRBJ2-7 | TRBV5-4 | once | TRBD1 | ASSFQGAGYEQY
TRBJ2-1 | TRBV5-1 | NA | NA | ASSLEVSVQGNEQF
TRBJ2-7 | TRBV7-8 | NA | NA | ASSNGQFYEQY
TRBJ2-7 | TRBV5-4 | few | TRBD1 | ASSSYGTGYSYEQY
TRBJ2-3 | TRBV7-9 | NA | TRBD1 | ASSLVQTGTDTQY
TRBJ1-6 | TRBV5-4 | NA | NA | ASSPGPTNSPLY
TRBJ2-1 | TRBV2 | NA | NA | ASHKGRQEQF
TRBJ1-2 | TRBV5-4 | NA | NA | ASSNDRNYGYT
TRBJ1-2 | TRBV7-9 | NA | TRBD1 | ASSSVQGAHGYT
TRBJ2-1 | TRBV10-2 | NA | TRBD1 | ASSSRQGDEQF
TRBJ2-2 | TRBV6-1 | NA | NA | ASIARPYETGELF
TRBJ2-1 | TRBV29-1 | NA | NA | SVEGGGGGSYNEQF
TRBJ1-4 | TRBV7-9 | once | NA | ASSFSEKLF
TRBJ1-2 | TRBV19 | few | NA | ASKGRGIYGYT
TRBJ2-5 | TRBV4-1 | NA | TRBD2 | ASSPFGGGQETQY
TRBJ2-3 | TRBV7-2 | NA | TRBD2 | ASSLVPGTSYRTDTQY
TRBJ1-1 | TRBV7-8 | few | TRBD1 | ASSPFGQGEVAF
TRBJ1-4 | TRBV18 | NA | NA | ASSPRAGSLATNEKLF
TRBJ2-7 | TRBV6-1 | NA | NA | ASSEGARDEQY
TRBJ2-3 | TRBV6-1 | NA | TRBD2 | ASSEQRGGVDTQY
TRBJ1-1 | TRBV10-2 | NA | TRBD1 | ASGLVGSWDRAGDTEAF
NA | TRBV28 | NA | NA | ASRGGARYEQY
TRBJ1-6 | TRBV11-2 | once | TRBD1 | ASSRQGTGSPLH
TRBJ1-5 | TRBV5-1 | NA | NA | ASSLDGGSNQPQH
TRBJ2-2 | TRBV7-2 | NA | TRBD2 | ASSSTSGGPAGELF
TRBJ2-3 | TRBV10-3 | NA | NA | ATEVGGNTDTQY
TRBJ1-2 | TRBV25-1 | NA | NA | ASSVGSNYGYT
TRBJ2-5 | TRBV7-2 | NA | NA | ASRHGGWETQY
NA | TRBV27 | once | TRBD1 | ASSYRDRTYEQY
TRBJ2-2 | TRBV7-3 | NA | NA | ASSFAGTGELF
TRBJ1-4 | TRBV20-1 | NA | NA | SGTYNEKLF
TRBJ1-1 | TRBV6-1 | NA | NA | ATGRTGSGTEAF
TRBJ2-5 | TRBV5-6 | NA | TRBD2 | ASSSHSGQY
TRBJ2-7 | TRBV5-5 | NA | NA | ASSSTYEQY
TRBJ2-7 | TRBV19 | NA | TRBD2 | ASRPSGGNYEQY
TRBJ1-1 | TRBV5-1 | NA | NA | ASSLTQGTEAF
TRBJ1-6 | TRBV5-6 | NA | NA | ASSSRLGSGHSPLH
TRBJ2-1 | TRBV14 | NA | NA | ASSRPSYNEQF
TRBJ2-2 | TRBV7-9 | NA | NA | ASSLRGTGELF
TRBJ2-7 | TRBV7-9 | few | NA | ASSLATYEQY